This entry describes one T cell receptor (beta chain). Germline V gene data show CDR1 as SGHKS and CDR2 as YYEKEE (reference sequence). The CDR3 covers 13 residues. Trimming took 1 base from V and 5 from J, leaving 8 bases between them. Combining a sample-barcoded 5' primer with a J-beta primer mix, a second PCR ran for about 6 to 11 cycles. Via MiXCR, TCRdb re-called the 5' RACE reads, giving one row per CDR3 protein. The sample has some 1.5 million distinct CDR3 sequences, over 25% seen once. The entry originates in a study of blood T cells in healthy people across ages. There were at least 6 micrograms of total RNA extracted from every sample.

The sequence came from a woman in her twenties or thirties in good health. The specimen sequenced was blood. This chain joins TRBV5-5 and TRBJ2-3, with a tentative D call TRBD2 (6 bases). CDR3 sequence: CASSLWGEDTQYF. The CDR3 DNA reads TGTGCCAGCAGCTTGTGGGGGGAAGATACGCAGTATTTT.